The 17 T cell receptor beta chains below were found in one sample sequenced in a study of beta chain features in type 1 diabetes. Expressed TCRB transcripts were sequenced, since all the RNA that had been isolated was reverse transcribed. Using immunoSEQ multiplex PCR, the repertoire was profiled, and TCRdb retains in-frame clones only, with some absent. The sample consists of 810,000 or so clones, 15% to 20% of them appearing once. The sample consisted of naive CD4+ T cells from blood. These receptors were obtained from a woman aged 18-29 years in good health.

This clone came up a few times. This rearrangement joins TRBV19 to TRBJ2-2, with D perhaps being TRBD1 or TRBD2 (6 bases each). V was clipped by 0 bases and J by 6 bases, with 11 bases between them. Per germline, CDR1 LNHDA and CDR2 SQIVND (reference sequence). CDR3 length equals 15 residues. The CDR3 is CASSIDWGAAGELFF. The CDR3 region has the DNA TGTGCCAGTAGTATAGACTGGGGGGCGGCCGGGGAGCTGTTTTTT.

The chain uses TRBV29-1 and TRBJ2-3; 9 nucleotides agree with TRBD2. Germline values: CDR1 SQVTM, CDR2 ANQGSEA. V shed 5 bases, J shed 0 bases, and the junction held 0 bases outside the gene matches. The CDR3 has 13 amino acids. CDR3 loop: CSVTSGSTDTQYF. Written as DNA, the CDR3 is TGCAGCGTTACTAGCGGGAGCACAGATACGCAGTATTTT.

This clone came up a few times. V gene TRBV11-2 combines with J gene TRBJ2-1, with 7 bases matching TRBD2. The V gene end was trimmed by 7 bases and the J gene end by 0 bases; junction bases not matched to a gene: 6. Germline assignment: CDR1 SGHAT and CDR2 FQNNGV. CDR3 size: 15 residues. The CDR3 spells CASTIGEGSYNEQFF. CDR3 coding DNA: TGTGCCAGCACCATAGGGGAGGGCTCCTACAATGAGCAGTTCTTC.

The V call is TRBV18, the J call TRBJ2-1, with D possibly being TRBD2 (6 bases). Germline V gene lookup returns CDR1 KGHSH and CDR2 LQKENI. The V end was cut by 4 bases, the J end by 10 bases, with 20 bases between. The length of the CDR3 is 15 residues. The CDR3 nucleotides are TGTGCCAGCTCACAGAACTTTCTCCTTGGACTAGAGCAGTTCTTC. It is translated as CASSQNFLLGLEQFF.

CDR3 region: CASSGIDRGPYEQYF. CDR3 nucleotide sequence: TGTGCCAGCAGCGGGATCGACAGGGGCCCCTACGAGCAGTACTTC. This rearrangement joins TRBV7-9 to TRBJ2-7, with 8 bases fitting TRBD1. CDR1 and CDR2 from the germline V gene are SEHNR and FQNEAQ (reference sequence). J gave up 2 bases and V 5 bases, and 8 bases lay outside the gene matches. The CDR3 sequence is 15 residues long.

The chain has TRBV28 and TRBJ2-1; 7 bases are a match to TRBD2. The CDR3 loop spans 13 amino acids. J was trimmed by 6 bases and V by 4 bases; bases with no gene match: 3. Germline V gene sequence: CDR1 MDHEN, CDR2 SYDVKM. CDR3 nucleotide sequence: TGTGCCAGCAGTTCTCGACTAGCCAATGAGCAGTTCTTC. Amino acid sequence: CASSSRLANEQFF.

In DNA form, the CDR3 reads TGTGCCAGCACCCGAGGACTAGCGGGGCTCAATGAGCAGTTCTTC. Encoded protein: CASTRGLAGLNEQFF. V gene TRBV28 combines with J gene TRBJ2-1; 12 bases are a match to TRBD2. Trimming removed 7 bases from V and 6 bases from J; junction bases left unmatched: 7. The CDR3 runs to 15 residues. Germline CDR1 reads MDHEN; CDR2 reads SYDVKM.

In this sample, this clone turned up once. This rearrangement joins TRBV6-5 to TRBJ1-2; unclear D gene. From germline, CDR1 is MNHEY and CDR2 SVGAGI. The CDR3 consists of 13 residues. V shed 5 bases and J shed 0 bases, with 7 bases lying between them. The CDR3, as DNA: TGTGCCAGCAGTGCCAGGACTAACTATGGCTACACCTTC. Protein product: CASSARTNYGYTF.

The rearrangement links TRBV7-2 to TRBJ1-4, with D maybe TRBD1 (5 bases). CDR3 length: 15 residues. With 5 bases removed from V and 3 bases from J, the gap between germline ends came to 13 bases. CDR1 SGHTA and CDR2 FQGNSA come from the germline V gene. CDR3 nucleotide sequence: TGTGCCAGCAGCCCCCGGGACCGATCTAATGAAAAACTGTTTTTT. It is translated as CASSPRDRSNEKLFF.

This clone was counted a few times. The rearrangement uses TRBV7-2 and TRBJ1-2, with D possibly matching TRBD1 (5 bases). The CDR3 length is 14 residues. Trimming stripped 5 bases from V and 7 bases from J, with 17 bases between. Looked up from germline, CDR1 is SGHTA and CDR2 is FQGNSA. CDR3 region: CASSERTGRAGYTF. The CDR3 DNA follows: TGTGCCAGCAGCGAGAGGACGGGGCGGGCTGGCTACACCTTC.

This clone was recorded a few times. This chain links TRBV29-1 with TRBJ2-1; 9 positions agree with TRBD1. Germline lookup yields CDR1 SQVTM and CDR2 ANQGSEA. This CDR3 is 13 amino acids long. Unmatched junction bases numbered 2, after V lost 2 bases and J lost 6 bases. The CDR3 region is CSVELQGANEQFF. DNA for the CDR3: TGCAGCGTTGAACTACAGGGGGCCAATGAGCAGTTCTTC.

Regarding this clone: Its ends do not fully match the called genes, so a read error is possible. V gene TRBV9 combines with J gene TRBJ2-1; D gene uncertain. Germline CDR1 SGDLS, CDR2 YYNGEE. This CDR3 spans 14 amino acids. In nucleotides, the CDR3 is TGCGCCAGCAGCCAATTCAGGCTTATCAATGAGCAGTTCTTC. Its protein product is CASSQFRLINEQFF.

The J gene is TRBJ2-5, the V gene TRBV6-1; possibly TRBD1 or TRBD2 for D (5 bases each). CDR1 MNHNS and CDR2 SASEGT come from the germline V gene. CDR3 length equals 14 residues. V lost 7 bases to trimming and J lost 1 base, with 13 bases between them. The CDR3 spells CASNPGRFQETQYF. CDR3 nucleotides: TGTGCCAGCAACCCGGGACGCTTCCAAGAGACCCAGTACTTC.

The CDR3 here is CASRHGTANTGELFF. CDR3 nucleotides: TGCGCCAGCAGGCACGGGACGGCGAACACCGGGGAGCTGTTTTTT. This chain uses TRBV4-3 with TRBJ2-2; TRBD1 or TRBD2 may be the D gene (5 bases each). The germline CDR1 and CDR2 sequences are LGHNA and YSLEER. V lost 6 bases, J lost 0 bases, and 11 bases lay in between. The CDR3 contains 15 residues.

J is TRBJ1-2 and V is TRBV7-9, with 7 bases identical to TRBD1. CDR1 SEHNR and CDR2 FQNEAQ come from the germline V gene (reference sequence). The CDR3 runs 17 residues. The J segment lost 5 bases and the V segment lost 6 bases, leaving 18 bases of the junction unmatched. The CDR3 sequence: CASSPRLIRDRPYGYTF. The CDR3 DNA is TGTGCCAGCAGTCCTAGGTTAATCCGGGACAGACCATATGGCTACACCTTC.

The genes are TRBV11-3 and TRBJ2-2; D remains unclear. CDR1 SGHNT and CDR2 YENEEA come from the germline V gene. The CDR3 consists of 15 residues. V lost 1 base to trimming and J lost 0 bases, with 6 bases between them. CDR3 sequence (DNA): TGTGCCAGCAGCTTAGGGTACCCGAACACCGGGGAGCTGTTTTTT. As protein: CASSLGYPNTGELFF.

The sample holds a few counts of this clone. The rearrangement links TRBV9 to TRBJ2-1, with 7 nucleotides matching TRBD2. V trimming: 3 bases; J trimming: 7 bases; junction bases outside the gene matches: 7. The CDR3 is made up of 14 amino acids. CDR1 SGDLS and CDR2 YYNGEE come from the germline V gene. The CDR3 bases are TGTGCCAGCAGCGACAACGGGGGGTATAATGAGCAGTTCTTC. Translating gives CASSDNGGYNEQFF.